The next 12 T cell receptor beta chains were all read from a single sample in a study of CD8+CD57+ T cells in acquired aplastic anemia. Selection for sequencing was limited to patients who had shown CD8+CD57+ cell expansion by flow cytometry. Using genomic DNA as the template, TCR beta VDJ and CDR3 profiling was carried out. TCRdb analysed the reads with MiXCR anew, one entry per CDR3 protein. The sample yields about 160,000 distinct CDR3 sequences, 40% to 50% seen once. Sequenced input: sorted CD4+, CD8+, or CD8+CD57+ T cells (not recorded which) from PBMCs. These receptors were obtained from a human donor with aplastic anemia.

This clonotype has more than one count but fewer than ten. V is TRBV15 and J is TRBJ1-4; D is undetermined. V lost 4 bases to trimming and J lost 6 bases, with 6 bases between them. Germline CDR1 LNHNV, CDR2 YYDKDF (reference sequence). This CDR3 has 12 residues. The DNA for the CDR3 is TGTGCCACCAGCAAAGGGCATGAAAAACTGTTTTTT. Protein sequence: CATSKGHEKLFF.

The chain has TRBV12-3 or TRBV12-4 and TRBJ1-6; D gene uncertain. Trimming took off 5 bases at V and 13 bases at J, with 12 bases between the two ends. This CDR3 comprises 12 residues. The CDR3 nucleotides are TGTGCCAGCAGTACCGTATTGGAGCCCCTCCACTTT. Translating gives CASSTVLEPLHF.

This clonotype was seen many times. The gene calls are TRBV6-1 and TRBJ2-7, with 11 bases that match TRBD2. This CDR3 contains 17 residues. In germline, CDR1 is MNHNS, CDR2 SASEGT. V was clipped by 5 bases and J by 3 bases; unmatched bases: 12. The chain's CDR3 is CASSPQDGTSGYYEQYF. In DNA, the CDR3 is TGTGCCAGCAGTCCGCAGGACGGGACTAGCGGATACTACGAGCAGTACTTC.

This clonotype was found many times. In DNA, the CDR3 is TGTGCCAGCAGGCTGGGCGGCGGGCTTGGTTCAGATACGCAGTATTTT. It specifies CASRLGGGLGSDTQYF. The J gene is TRBJ2-3, the V gene TRBV6-1, with D maybe TRBD2 (5 bases). Deletions cut 6 bases from V and 4 bases from J, with 20 bases between. CDR1 MNHNS and CDR2 SASEGT come from the germline V gene. The CDR3 length is 16 residues.

In this sample, this clonotype turned up once. The rearrangement joins TRBV10-2 to TRBJ2-5; 7 bases align to TRBD2. The CDR3 spans 14 residues. Germline assignment: CDR1 WSHSY and CDR2 SAAADI. Trimming removed 3 bases from V and 2 bases from J; junction bases left unmatched: 3. The CDR3 protein is CASSEAGFQETQYF. The CDR3 nucleotides read TGCGCCAGCAGTGAAGCGGGGTTTCAAGAGACCCAGTACTTC.

This clonotype was detected ten times or more. The CDR3: CASSPTGLNTEAFF. CDR3 in DNA: TGTGCCAGTAGTCCTACAGGACTGAACACTGAAGCTTTCTTT. V gene TRBV19 combines with J gene TRBJ1-1, with D tentatively TRBD1 (5 bases). Per the germline V gene, CDR1 is LNHDA and CDR2 is SQIVND (reference sequence). Trimming took 5 bases from V and 0 from J, leaving 10 bases between them. This CDR3 is 14 amino acids long.

This clonotype was detected ten times or more. This chain links TRBV7-2 with TRBJ2-5; 9 nucleotides line up with TRBD2. The CDR3 contains 13 residues. V lost 5 bases to trimming and J lost 5 bases; unmatched junction nucleotides: 3. The germline V gene has CDR1 SGHTA and CDR2 FQGNSA. CDR3 in DNA: TGTGCCAGCAGCCCGCGGGGGGGGGAGACCCAGTACTTC. Translated, it gives CASSPRGGETQYF.

This chain uses TRBV7-9 with TRBJ2-7, with TRBD1 matching 9 bases. Looked up from germline, CDR1 is SEHNR and CDR2 is FQNEAQ (reference sequence). The CDR3 extends over 15 amino acids. V dropped 4 bases and J dropped 6; count of bases not matched to a gene: 10. The CDR3 DNA reads TGTGCCAGCAGCTCTAGACAGGGGGAGGTTGGCGAGCAGTACTTC. Protein product: CASSSRQGEVGEQYF.

This clonotype was recorded at least ten times. J is TRBJ1-1 and V is TRBV12-3 or TRBV12-4; D is uncertain. The CDR3 is made up of 10 amino acids. V lost 6 bases to trimming and J lost 7 bases, with 6 bases between them. Here the CDR3 DNA reads TGTGCCAGCAGCCGAGATGAAGCTTTCTTT. This encodes CASSRDEAFF.

The chain carries TRBV5-6 and TRBJ1-6; TRBD1 agrees at 9 bases. Looked up from germline, CDR1 is SGHDT and CDR2 is YYEEEE. The CDR3 is 14 residues long. V lost 2 bases and J lost 9; bases outside the gene matches: 3. The DNA of the CDR3 is TGTGCCAGCAGCTTCGGACAGGGGAGTTCACCCCTCCACTTT. This translates into CASSFGQGSSPLHF.

Concerning this clonotype itself: Likely a read error: the CDR3 ends without its conserved phenylalanine or tryptophan. Because the CDR3's place on the DNA is in doubt, the DNA is left out and the CDR3 is given as listed by TCRdb. V usage is TRBV7-9 and J usage is TRBJ2-7; the listed D gene, TRBD2, was not tested against the DNA. In germline, CDR1 is SEHNR, CDR2 FQNEAQ (reference sequence). With termini counted, the CDR3 has 9 amino acids. CDR3 sequence reads: CASSLERAS.

This clonotype was picked up many times. This chain connects TRBV5-1 to TRBJ2-3; possible D gene TRBD2, 6 bases. Germline-derived CDR1 and CDR2 are SGHRS and YFSETQ. The CDR3 length is 14 residues. The V end lost 7 bases, the J end lost 0 bases, and 12 bases lay between the germline ends. The CDR3 reads CASRSGVSTDTQYF. CDR3 nucleotide sequence: TGCGCCAGCCGTTCGGGAGTAAGCACAGATACGCAGTATTTT.